Each of the 7 T cell receptor beta chains below was sequenced from the same sample in a study of low-dose radiotherapy and immunotherapy resistance in tumors. Time point noted: before trial treatment. Both TCRalpha and TCRbeta chains were reverse transcribed with V-gene-specific primers. With a constant-region primer and a V-primer adapter, TCRs were subjected to around 20 PCR cycles of amplification. Using its own MiXCR run on the reads, TCRdb lists one record per CDR3 protein. The data show fewer than 90,000 distinct CDR3 sequences, 15% to 20% seen once. The material sequenced was PBMCs, taken before treatment. These receptors all come from a male donor with prostate cancer.

This clonotype came up many times. V is TRBV15 and J is TRBJ2-2; TRBD1 aligns across 8 bases. The J segment lost 3 bases and the V segment lost 2 bases, leaving 5 bases of the junction unmatched. Germline loops: CDR1 LNHNV, CDR2 YYDKDF (reference sequence). This CDR3 is built from 16 residues. CDR3 residues: CATSRPDRGHTGELFF. Here the CDR3 DNA reads TGTGCCACCAGCAGACCTGACAGGGGCCACACCGGGGAGCTGTTTTTT.

This clonotype was seen at least ten times. This chain uses TRBV5-1 with TRBJ1-1, with 8 bases that match TRBD1. Per the germline V gene, CDR1 is SGHRS and CDR2 is YFSETQ. V shed 3 bases, J shed 4 bases, and the junction held 8 bases outside the gene matches. This CDR3 has 15 residues. The CDR3 region is CASSSFPDRVTEAFF. DNA of the CDR3: TGCGCCAGCAGCTCTTTTCCGGACAGGGTCACTGAAGCTTTCTTT.

This clonotype was observed many times. The chain recombines TRBV20-1 with TRBJ2-5; TRBD2 agrees at 9 bases. V was pared by 0 bases and J by 5 bases, with 13 bases of the junction left unmatched. Per the germline V gene, CDR1 is DFQATT and CDR2 is SNEGSKA (reference sequence). The CDR3 length is 17 residues. The CDR3 region has the DNA TGCAGTGCTAGAGATAAGGGCGGGGGGGCCCCCTATGAGACCCAGTACTTC. It specifies CSARDKGGGAPYETQYF.

This clonotype appeared many times. The chain is built from TRBV4-1 and TRBJ1-3; D is uncertain. There are 13 residues in the CDR3. CDR1 and CDR2 (germline): MGHRA, YSYEKL. Deletions cut 4 bases from V and 8 bases from J, with 12 bases between. CDR3 loop: CASSRGDIDTIYF. CDR3 nucleotides: TGCGCCAGCAGCCGGGGAGATATAGACACCATATATTTT.

There are many counts of this clonotype. The rearrangement links TRBV7-9 to TRBJ2-1; the match to TRBD1 covers 9 bases. V was clipped by 1 base and J by 6 bases; unmatched bases: 4. Germline CDR1 reads SEHNR; CDR2 reads FQNEAQ (reference sequence). The CDR3 extends over 15 amino acids. The CDR3 sequence is CASSLDGQGPNEQFF. In DNA form, the CDR3 reads TGTGCCAGCAGCTTAGACGGACAGGGGCCCAATGAGCAGTTCTTC.

In its sample, this clonotype was seen many times. Here the CDR3 DNA reads TGTGCCAGCAGTTTTAAAGGGGCCATGAACACTGAAGCTTTCTTT. It translates to CASSFKGAMNTEAFF. The V and J genes are TRBV12-3 or TRBV12-4 and TRBJ1-1, with D possibly matching TRBD1 (5 bases). This CDR3 contains 15 residues. V dropped 3 bases and J dropped 0 bases, with 11 bases sitting between them.

This clonotype was observed many times. The chain employs TRBV28 and TRBJ2-5; perhaps TRBD2 as D (6 bases). With 5 bases removed from V and 4 bases from J, the gap between germline ends came to 29 bases. The germline V gene encodes CDR1 MDHEN and CDR2 SYDVKM. This CDR3 has 19 residues. The CDR3 sequence is CASSERNTIWPGVGETQYF. CDR3 bases: TGTGCCAGCAGTGAACGCAACACTATTTGGCCGGGGGTAGGAGAGACCCAGTACTTC.